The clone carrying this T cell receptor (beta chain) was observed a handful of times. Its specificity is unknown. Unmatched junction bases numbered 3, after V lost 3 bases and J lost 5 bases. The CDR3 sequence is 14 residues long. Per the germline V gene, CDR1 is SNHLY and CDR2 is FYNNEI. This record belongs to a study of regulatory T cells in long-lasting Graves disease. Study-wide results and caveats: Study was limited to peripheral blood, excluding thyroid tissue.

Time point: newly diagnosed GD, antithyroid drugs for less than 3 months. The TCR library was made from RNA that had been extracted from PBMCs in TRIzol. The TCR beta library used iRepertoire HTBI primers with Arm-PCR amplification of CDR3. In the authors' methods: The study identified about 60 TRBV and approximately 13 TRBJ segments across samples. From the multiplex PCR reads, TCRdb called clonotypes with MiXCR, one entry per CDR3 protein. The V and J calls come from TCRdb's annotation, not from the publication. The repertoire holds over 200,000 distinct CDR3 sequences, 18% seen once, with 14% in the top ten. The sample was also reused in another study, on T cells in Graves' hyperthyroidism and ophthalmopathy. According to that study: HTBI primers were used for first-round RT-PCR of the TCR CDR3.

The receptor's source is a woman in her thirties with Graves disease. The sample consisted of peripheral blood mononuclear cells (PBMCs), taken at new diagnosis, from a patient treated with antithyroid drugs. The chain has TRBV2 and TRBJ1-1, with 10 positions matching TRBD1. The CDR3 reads CASSDGTGDTEAFF. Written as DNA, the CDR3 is TGTGCCAGCAGTGATGGGACAGGGGATACTGAAGCTTTCTTT.